Shown below are 5 T cell receptor beta chains from a single sample sequenced in a study of blood T cells in healthy people across ages. The authors ran a second PCR of roughly 6 to 11 cycles using a sample-barcoded 5' primer and a J-beta primer mix. TCRdb used MiXCR to reprocess the 5' RACE reads, holding one entry per CDR3 protein. The data hold about 670,000 distinct CDR3 sequences, with 35% to 50% observed a single time. The specimen sequenced was blood. These receptors all stem from a man of 80 years or more in good health.

As to this clonotype: A much larger clone is a single base away; this may be a read error. The chain joins TRBV6-5 to TRBJ2-5, with 11 bases fitting TRBD1. The CDR3 has 15 amino acids. Germline-derived CDR1 and CDR2 are MNHEY and SVGAGI. After removal of 5 bases from V and 11 bases from J, the junction contained 13 bases not matched to a gene. For the CDR3, the DNA is TGTGCCAGCAGTACTGGACAGGGGGCATACAATGAGCAGTACTTC. This translates into CASSTGQGAYNEQYF.

This clonotype was observed a handful of times. The genes are TRBV20-1 and TRBJ2-5, with 7 bases identical to TRBD2. With V trimmed by 1 base and J by 1 base, 3 bases remained unmatched. Germline V gene lookup returns CDR1 DFQATT and CDR2 SNEGSKA (reference sequence). The CDR3 covers 14 residues. The CDR3 nucleotides are TGCAGTGCTAGAGGCACTAGCGTCCAAGAGACCCAGTACTTC. Translation: CSARGTSVQETQYF.

This clonotype was found a few times. CDR3 in DNA: TGCAGTGCTACGAAGGGACAGGGGGTCGGGTACACCTTC. Translating it yields CSATKGQGVGYTF. V and J are TRBV20-1 and TRBJ1-2, with TRBD1 matching over 11 bases. Germline CDR1 is DFQATT and CDR2 is SNEGSKA (reference sequence). J gave up 11 bases and V 4 bases, and 9 bases lay outside the gene matches. This CDR3 comprises 13 residues.

This clonotype was counted only a few times. CDR3: CASSLAMGSSYNEQFF. CDR3 nucleotides: TGTGCCAGCAGCTTAGCGATGGGGAGCTCCTACAATGAGCAGTTCTTC. The chain recombines TRBV7-2 with TRBJ2-1, with a possible D match to TRBD2 (5 bases). This CDR3 region has 16 residues. V was shortened by 0 bases and J by 0 bases, with 9 bases between the two germline ends. The germline CDR1 and CDR2 sequences are SGHTA and FQGNSA.

The chain recombines TRBV20-1 with TRBJ2-2; D is undetermined. Trimming pared 5 bases from V and 6 bases from J, leaving 13 bases between. The V gene's germline CDR1 is DFQATT and CDR2 SNEGSKA (reference sequence). The CDR3 contains 13 residues. CDR3 coding DNA: TGCAGTGCTTATCTAACGGAATCCGGGGAGCTGTTTTTT. Its protein is CSAYLTESGELFF.